A single sample gave rise to the 26 T cell receptor beta chains below, sequenced in a study of blood T cell repertoires in COVID-19. Repertoires were generated with immunoSEQ multiplex PCR, while TCRdb's copy carries only in-frame clones and drops some. The sample has 45,000 or so clones; roughly four fifths are singletons. Sequencing input: peripheral blood. The receptor source for this set is a human donor in a cohort sampled during active COVID-19.

Only one count was recorded for this clone. The rearrangement uses TRBV19 and TRBJ2-2, with D uncertain. The CDR3 spans 18 residues. V was clipped by 3 bases and J by 0 bases, with 17 bases between them. From germline, CDR1 is LNHDA and CDR2 SQIVND (reference sequence). DNA of the CDR3: TGTGCCAGTAGTATGGGTAAGACGACACTTGCGAACACCGGGGAGCTGTTTTTT. Residues: CASSMGKTTLANTGELFF.

The genes are TRBV30 and TRBJ2-7, with a weak D call TRBD2 (6 bases). Per germline, CDR1 GTSNPN and CDR2 SVGIG (reference sequence). Trimming pared 5 bases from V and 3 bases from J, leaving 11 bases between. The CDR3 loop spans 12 amino acids. CDR3 region: CAWGGRGYEQYF. In DNA, the CDR3 is TGTGCCTGGGGAGGGAGAGGCTACGAGCAGTACTTC.

V is TRBV25-1 and J is TRBJ2-7, with TRBD1 matching 10 bases. Germline V CDR1 and CDR2: MGHDK, SYGVNS. The CDR3 is 16 residues long. After removal of 5 bases from V and 6 bases from J, the junction contained 13 bases not matched to a gene. The CDR3 DNA follows: TGTGCCAGCAGTCCCCGGACCGGGACAGGGGAAGGCGAGCAGTACTTC. Its translation: CASSPRTGTGEGEQYF.

The chain carries TRBV10-3 and TRBJ1-2; TRBD1 might be the D (6 bases). Trimming took 3 bases from V and 1 from J, leaving 6 bases between them. The CDR3 covers 13 residues. Germline CDR1 ENHRY, CDR2 SYGVKD. DNA of the CDR3: TGTGCCATCAGTGAACAGGGTAACTATGGCTACACCTTC. It specifies CAISEQGNYGYTF.

The chain carries TRBV28 and TRBJ2-1; TRBD2 aligns across 10 bases. The CDR3 runs 17 residues. Germline lookup yields CDR1 MDHEN and CDR2 SYDVKM. V trimming: 1 base; J trimming: 9 bases; junction bases outside the gene matches: 12. Written as DNA, the CDR3 is TGTGCCAGCAGTTTATCAACACCAGCGGGAGGGACCAGTGAGCAGTTCTTC. Residues: CASSLSTPAGGTSEQFF.

The chain uses TRBV12-3 or TRBV12-4 and TRBJ1-1; D may be TRBD1 (5 bases). The CDR3 runs to 13 residues. The V end was cut by 3 bases, the J end by 4 bases, with 9 bases between. This CDR3 is CASSFGGGTEAFF. The CDR3 bases are TGTGCCAGCAGTTTTGGGGGGGGCACTGAAGCTTTCTTT.

The gene calls are TRBV19 and TRBJ1-4; D is uncertain. V was pared by 6 bases and J by 0 bases, with 8 bases between. The CDR3 has 14 residues. Per the germline V gene, CDR1 is LNHDA and CDR2 is SQIVND (reference sequence). Written as DNA, the CDR3 is TGTGCCAGTAGCCTCCAGGCAACTAATGAAAAACTGTTTTTT. This encodes CASSLQATNEKLFF. Looking up the rest from reference TRBV19 and TRBJ1-4 gives the full variable domain: DGGITQSPKYLFRKEGQNVTLSCEQNLNHDAMYWYRQDPGQGLRLIYYSQIVNDFQKGDIAEGYSVSREKKESFPLTVTSAQKNPTAFYLCASSLQATNEKLFFGSGTQLSVL.

CDR3 coding DNA: TGTGCCACCAGTGACTCGGGACTAGCGGGAGGAAGCGGGGAGCTGTTTTTT. Amino acid sequence: CATSDSGLAGGSGELFF. The J gene is TRBJ2-2, the V gene TRBV24-1; the match to TRBD2 covers 15 bases. V shed 4 bases, J shed 7 bases, and the junction held 6 bases outside the gene matches. The CDR3 runs 17 residues. In germline, CDR1 is KGHDR, CDR2 SFDVKD.

This chain joins TRBV18 and TRBJ2-5, with TRBD1 as a possible D gene (6 bases). CDR1 and CDR2 (germline): KGHSH, LQKENI. The CDR3 is 13 residues long. The V end was cut by 1 base, the J end by 3 bases, with 6 bases between. In nucleotides, the CDR3 is TGTGCCAGCTCACCACGACAGGAAGAGACCCAGTACTTC. This codes for CASSPRQEETQYF. Variable domain in full (rest from reference TRBV18 and TRBJ2-5): NAGVMQNPRHLVRRRGQEARLRCSPMKGHSHVYWYRQLPEEGLKFMVYLQKENIIDESGMPKERFSAEFPKEGPSILRIQQVVRGDSAAYFCASSPRQEETQYFGPGTRLLVL.

The CDR3 nucleotides read TGCAGCGTTAGGACAGGGGGGTACTACGAGCAGTACTTC. It translates to CSVRTGGYYEQYF. The V call is TRBV29-1, the J call TRBJ2-7, with 10 positions matching TRBD1. Trimming took 5 bases from V and 3 from J; bases not matched to a gene: 4. The V gene's germline CDR1 is SQVTM and CDR2 ANQGSEA. The CDR3 consists of 13 residues.

J is TRBJ2-1 and V is TRBV6-5; TRBD2 matches 12 bases. This CDR3 contains 15 residues. With 8 bases clipped from V and 10 bases from J, the junction kept 12 bases outside the gene matches. Looked up from germline, CDR1 is MNHEY and CDR2 is SVGAGI. DNA for the CDR3: TGTGCCAGCGGCGTAGGGACTAGCGGGTATAAGGAGCAGTTCTTC. It codes for CASGVGTSGYKEQFF.

In its sample, this clone was seen a few times. The CDR3 spells CASSQENSGRTYNEQFF. CDR3 sequence (DNA): TGTGCCAGCAGCCAGGAGAATAGCGGGAGGACCTACAATGAGCAGTTCTTC. The rearrangement joins TRBV3-1 (or the pseudogene TRBV3-2) to TRBJ2-1, with 10 bases aligning to TRBD2. The germline V gene encodes CDR1 LGHDT and CDR2 YNNKEL (reference sequence). The CDR3 covers 17 residues. V lost 3 bases, J lost 2 bases, and 7 bases stayed unmatched.

The chain recombines TRBV30 with TRBJ2-7; the match to TRBD2 covers 12 bases. Per germline, CDR1 GTSNPN and CDR2 SVGIG (reference sequence). Trimming took 2 bases from V and 7 from J; bases not matched to a gene: 18. The length of the CDR3 is 18 residues. The CDR3 DNA reads as TGTGCCTGGAGTTCTCCTTTTGGGCTAGCGGGAGGGCCGGGTGAGCAGTACTTC. Translation: CAWSSPFGLAGGPGEQYF.

This chain connects TRBV7-3 to TRBJ2-1; D not resolved. The CDR3 covers 13 residues. Trimming cost V 0 bases and J 9 bases, with 9 bases left between them. Germline CDR1 and CDR2: SGHTA and FQGTGA. CDR3 residues: CASSLTLHGEQFF. CDR3 bases: TGTGCCAGCAGCTTAACGTTACATGGTGAGCAGTTCTTC.

The rearrangement joins TRBV6-6 to TRBJ2-6; 8 bases fit TRBD1. CDR1 and CDR2 (germline): MNHNY, SVGAGI (reference sequence). The length of the CDR3 is 15 residues. V was clipped by 5 bases and J by 2 bases; unmatched bases: 2. The chain's CDR3 is CASSQDRAGANVLTF. CDR3 nucleotide sequence: TGTGCCAGCAGTCAGGACAGGGCTGGGGCCAACGTCCTGACTTTC.

Only one count was recorded for this clone. The chain uses TRBV7-3 and TRBJ1-2, with 7 nucleotides matching TRBD1. CDR3 length equals 14 residues. Germline-derived CDR1 and CDR2 are SGHTA and FQGTGA. The V segment lost 2 bases and the J segment 1 base; nucleotides outside the gene matches: 1. The CDR3 is CASSLGDSNYGYTF. CDR3 in DNA: TGTGCCAGCAGCTTAGGGGACAGTAACTATGGCTACACCTTC.

V and J are TRBV9 and TRBJ2-1; the match to TRBD2 covers 11 bases. Looked up from germline, CDR1 is SGDLS and CDR2 is YYNGEE. This CDR3 has 15 residues. Trimming cost V 3 bases and J 10 bases; bases outside gene matches: 9. For the CDR3, the DNA is TGTGCCAGCAGCGACTCGACTAGCGGGATGGGAGAGCAGTTCTTC. This translates into CASSDSTSGMGEQFF.

V gene TRBV7-8 combines with J gene TRBJ2-5; D not certain. V shed 2 bases and J shed 6 bases, with 10 bases lying between them. This CDR3 spans 13 amino acids. Germline V gene sequence: CDR1 SGHVS, CDR2 FQNEAQ. In nucleotides, the CDR3 is TGTGCCAGCAGCTTATTGGCAAAACAGACCCAGTACTTC. Residues: CASSLLAKQTQYF.

V and J are TRBV5-4 and TRBJ2-2; 8 bases line up with TRBD2. V lost 4 bases to trimming and J lost 7 bases; unmatched junction nucleotides: 9. Germline V CDR1 and CDR2: SGHNT, YYREEE (reference sequence). The CDR3 is made up of 15 amino acids. The CDR3 bases are TGTGCCAGCAGCGGCTCGCGGGAGGTAGTCGGGGAGCTGTTTTTT. Translating gives CASSGSREVVGELFF.

The chain recombines TRBV19 with TRBJ2-2; TRBD1 matches at 7 bases. The germline gives CDR1 LNHDA, CDR2 SQIVND (reference sequence). The CDR3 consists of 15 residues. V lost 5 bases and J lost 5; bases outside the gene matches: 8. The CDR3 DNA reads TGTGCCAGTAGTCCCGGGACAGAACCGACCGGGGAGCTGTTTTTT. Amino acid sequence: CASSPGTEPTGELFF.

This clone was seen a single time. V gene TRBV6-5 combines with J gene TRBJ1-3, with 8 bases matching TRBD1. The CDR3 spans 15 residues. V lost 10 bases, J lost 2 bases, and 10 bases stayed unmatched. Germline V CDR1 and CDR2: MNHEY, SVGAGI. The CDR3 coding sequence is TGTGCCACCGCTACAACAGGGGGAACTGGAAACACCATATATTTT. Amino acid sequence: CATATTGGTGNTIYF.

The chain links TRBV6-2 or TRBV6-3 to TRBJ2-2, with a possible D match to TRBD2 (6 bases). The germline V gene has CDR1 MNHEY and CDR2 SVGEGT. This CDR3 has 15 residues. The V end was cut by 1 base, the J end by 1 base, with 7 bases between. CDR3 amino acids: CASSYWRGNTGELFF. The DNA for the CDR3 is TGTGCCAGCAGTTACTGGCGGGGGAACACCGGGGAGCTGTTTTTT.

The genes are TRBV7-8 and TRBJ2-5; 7 bases line up with TRBD2. Trimming took 3 bases from V and 2 from J; bases not matched to a gene: 6. Germline CDR1 is SGHVS and CDR2 is FQNEAQ. The CDR3 has 15 residues. The CDR3 sequence is CASSLGLAEQETQYF. The CDR3 DNA reads TGTGCCAGCAGCTTGGGGCTAGCGGAACAAGAGACCCAGTACTTC. Supplemented by reference TRBV7-8 and TRBJ2-5, the full variable domain reads GAGVSQSPRYKVAKRGQDVALRCDPISGHVSLFWYQQALGQGPEFLTYFQNEAQLDKSGLPSDRFFAERPEGSVSTLKIQRTQQEDSAVYLCASSLGLAEQETQYFGPGTRLLVL.

V is TRBV6-5 and J is TRBJ2-7; weak D call: TRBD1 (6 bases). V was trimmed by 10 bases and J by 3 bases, leaving 13 bases between them. In germline, CDR1 is MNHEY, CDR2 SVGAGI. The CDR3 spans 12 residues. The CDR3, as DNA: TGTGCCACCACAGGGACGCTCTACGAGCAGTACTTC. Translating it yields CATTGTLYEQYF.

The chain has TRBV18 and TRBJ1-2; TRBD1 matches at 7 bases. CDR3 size: 12 residues. V trimming: 6 bases; J trimming: 3 bases; junction bases outside the gene matches: 1. Germline V gene data show CDR1 as KGHSH and CDR2 as LQKENI. DNA of the CDR3: TGTGCCAGCTCCGGGACAGACTATGGCTACACCTTC. This translates into CASSGTDYGYTF.

The rearrangement uses TRBV19 and TRBJ2-3; 8 positions agree with TRBD2. The V gene end was trimmed by 6 bases and the J gene end by 4 bases; junction bases not matched to a gene: 15. The CDR3 consists of 17 residues. From germline, CDR1 is LNHDA and CDR2 SQIVND (reference sequence). Here the CDR3 reads CASSSSFSGGLADTQYF. DNA of the CDR3: TGTGCCAGTAGCTCAAGTTTTTCGGGAGGGCTAGCAGATACGCAGTATTTT.